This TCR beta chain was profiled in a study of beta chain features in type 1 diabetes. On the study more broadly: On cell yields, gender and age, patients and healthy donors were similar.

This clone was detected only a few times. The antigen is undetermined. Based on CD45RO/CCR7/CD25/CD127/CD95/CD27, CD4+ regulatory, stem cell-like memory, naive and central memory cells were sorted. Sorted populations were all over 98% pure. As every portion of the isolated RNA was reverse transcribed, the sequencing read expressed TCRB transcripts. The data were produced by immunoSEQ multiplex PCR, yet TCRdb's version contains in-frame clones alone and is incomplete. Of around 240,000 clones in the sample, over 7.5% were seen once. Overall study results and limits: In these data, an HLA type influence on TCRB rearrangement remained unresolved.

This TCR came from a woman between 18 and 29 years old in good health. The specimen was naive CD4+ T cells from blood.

In DNA, the CDR3 is TGTGCCTGGAGAACCGGACAGGGGAACGAAAAACTGTTTTTT. This encodes CAWRTGQGNEKLFF. This chain joins TRBV30 and TRBJ1-4; 9 bases match TRBD1. The CDR3 totals 14 residues. CDR1 and CDR2 (germline): GTSNPN, SVGIG (reference sequence). After removal of 3 bases from V and 8 bases from J, the junction contained 7 bases not matched to a gene.